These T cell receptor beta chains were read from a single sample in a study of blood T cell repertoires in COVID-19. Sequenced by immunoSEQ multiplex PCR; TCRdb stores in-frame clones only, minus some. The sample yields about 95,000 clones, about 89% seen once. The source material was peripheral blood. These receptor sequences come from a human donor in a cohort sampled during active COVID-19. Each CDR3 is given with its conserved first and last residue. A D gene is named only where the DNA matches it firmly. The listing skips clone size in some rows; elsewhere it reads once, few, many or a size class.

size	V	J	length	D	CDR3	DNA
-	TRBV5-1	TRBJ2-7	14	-	CASSLEQGWYEQYF	TGCGCCAGCAGCTTGGAACAGGGATGGTACGAGCAGTACTTC
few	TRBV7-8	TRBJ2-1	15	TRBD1	CASSIGQGTYNEQFF	TGTGCCAGCAGCATCGGACAGGGTACCTACAATGAGCAGTTCTTC
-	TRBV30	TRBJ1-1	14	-	CAWSTQARNTEAFF	TGTGCCTGGAGTACACAGGCGAGGAACACTGAAGCTTTCTTT
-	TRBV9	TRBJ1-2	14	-	CASSDPRGNYGYTF	TGTGCCAGCAGCGACCCCCGGGGGAACTATGGCTACACCTTC
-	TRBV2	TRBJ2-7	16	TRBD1	CASSEDSGTGFYEQYF	TGTGCCAGCAGTGAAGACTCCGGGACAGGGTTCTACGAGCAGTACTTC
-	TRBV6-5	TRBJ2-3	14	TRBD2	CASSPGLAPDTQYF	TGTGCCAGCAGCCCGGGACTAGCCCCAGATACGCAGTATTTT
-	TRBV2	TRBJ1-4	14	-	CASRQSPNNEKLFF	TGTGCCAGCAGACAGTCCCCTAATAATGAAAAACTGTTTTTT
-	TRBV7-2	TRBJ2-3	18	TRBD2	CASSPYSTSGGHRDTQYF	TGTGCCAGCAGCCCGTACTCTACTAGCGGGGGGCACCGAGATACGCAGTATTTT
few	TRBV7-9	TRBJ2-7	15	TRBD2	CASSLGLAAAYEQYF	TGTGCCAGCAGCTTAGGACTAGCGGCGGCCTACGAGCAGTACTTC
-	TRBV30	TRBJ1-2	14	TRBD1	CAWIRTGSFYGYTF	TGTGCCTGGATCAGGACAGGGTCCTTCTATGGCTACACCTTC
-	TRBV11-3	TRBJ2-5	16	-	CASSLAGTTRQETQYF	TGTGCCAGCAGCTTGGCCGGGACAACCAGACAAGAGACCCAGTACTTC
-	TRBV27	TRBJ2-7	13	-	CASSLYDRSEQYF	TGTGCCAGCAGTTTATATGACAGGTCCGAGCAGTACTTC
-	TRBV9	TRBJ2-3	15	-	CASSVYWGGTDTQYF	TGTGCCAGCAGCGTATACTGGGGGGGCACAGATACGCAGTATTTT
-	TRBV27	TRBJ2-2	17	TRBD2	CASSAQGLAGTSGELFF	TGTGCCAGCTCTGCCCAAGGACTAGCGGGCACCAGCGGGGAGCTGTTTTTT
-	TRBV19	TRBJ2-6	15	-	CASSTRDSGANVLTF	TGTGCCAGTAGTACCCGGGACTCCGGGGCCAACGTCCTGACTTTC
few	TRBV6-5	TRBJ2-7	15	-	CASRLTGPRDYEQYF	TGTGCCAGCAGACTAACAGGGCCAAGGGATTACGAGCAGTACTTC
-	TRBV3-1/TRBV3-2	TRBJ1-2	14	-	CASSQEIANYGYTF	TGTGCCAGCAGCCAAGAAATAGCTAACTATGGCTACACCTTC
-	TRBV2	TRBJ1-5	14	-	CASSDSGSTQPQHF	TGTGCCAGCAGTGATAGCGGTAGCACTCAGCCCCAGCATTTT
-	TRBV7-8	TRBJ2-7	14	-	CASSQRTDSYEQYF	TGTGCCAGCAGCCAAAGGACAGACTCCTACGAGCAGTACTTC
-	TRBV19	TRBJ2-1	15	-	CASSMRAGALNEQFF	TGTGCCAGTAGTATGAGGGCGGGGGCCCTCAATGAGCAGTTCTTC
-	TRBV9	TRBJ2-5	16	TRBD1	CASSERQGWAQETQYF	TGTGCCAGCAGCGAACGACAGGGTTGGGCCCAAGAGACCCAGTACTTC
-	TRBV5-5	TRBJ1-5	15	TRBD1	CASSLGQGDNQPQHF	TGTGCCAGCAGCTTGGGACAGGGGGACAATCAGCCCCAGCATTTT
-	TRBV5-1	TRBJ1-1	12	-	CASSLVGTEAFF	TGCGCCAGCAGCTTGGTCGGCACTGAAGCTTTCTTT
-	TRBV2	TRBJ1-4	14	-	CASMPSATNEKLFF	TGTGCCAGCATGCCATCGGCAACTAATGAAAAACTGTTTTTT
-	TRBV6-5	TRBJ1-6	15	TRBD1	CASSYEGTGGTPLHF	TGTGCCAGCAGTTACGAAGGGACAGGGGGAACACCCCTCCACTTT
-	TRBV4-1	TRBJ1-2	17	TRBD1	CASSQGIRDRYNYGYTF	TGCGCCAGCAGCCAAGGGATCCGGGACAGGTATAACTATGGCTACACCTTC
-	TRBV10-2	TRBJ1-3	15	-	CASSVGRKAGNTIYF	TGCGCCAGCAGTGTGGGCAGGAAGGCTGGAAACACCATATATTTT
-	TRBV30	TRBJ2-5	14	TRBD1	CAWSLGGGRETQYF	TGTGCCTGGAGTCTAGGGGGCGGACGGGAGACCCAGTACTTC
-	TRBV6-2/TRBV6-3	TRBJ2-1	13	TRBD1	CASSYPSRQGHFF	TGTGCCAGCAGTTACCCCTCCCGACAGGGTCACTTCTTC
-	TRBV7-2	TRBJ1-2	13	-	CASSFRIDNGYTF	TGTGCCAGCAGCTTTAGGATTGACAATGGCTACACCTTC
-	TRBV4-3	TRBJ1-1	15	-	CASSQERQGNTEAFF	TGCGCCAGCAGCCAAGAACGGCAGGGGAACACTGAAGCTTTCTTT
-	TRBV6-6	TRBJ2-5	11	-	CASSYGETQYF	TGTGCCAGCAGTTACGGCGAGACCCAGTACTTC
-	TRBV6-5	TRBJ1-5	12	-	CASSYARGPQHF	TGTGCCAGCAGTTACGCGAGAGGGCCCCAGCATTTT
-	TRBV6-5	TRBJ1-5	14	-	CASSYSTVAGPQHF	TGTGCCAGCAGTTACTCGACTGTTGCGGGACCCCAGCATTTT
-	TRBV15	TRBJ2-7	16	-	CATSRDPAGADHEQYF	TGTGCCACCAGCAGAGACCCAGCGGGTGCCGACCACGAGCAGTACTTC
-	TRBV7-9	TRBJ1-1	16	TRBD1	CASSHIPGTVNTEAFF	TGTGCCAGCAGCCACATCCCCGGGACAGTGAACACTGAAGCTTTCTTT
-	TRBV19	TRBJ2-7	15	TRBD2	CASSIGWDYSYEQYF	TGTGCCAGTAGTATAGGTTGGGACTACTCCTACGAGCAGTACTTC
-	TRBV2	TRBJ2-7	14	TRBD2	CASSAGLATGEQYF	TGTGCCAGCAGTGCGGGACTAGCGACGGGGGAGCAGTACTTC
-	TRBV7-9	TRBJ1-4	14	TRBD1	CASSPGQSNEKLFF	TGTGCCAGCAGCCCGGGACAGTCGAATGAAAAACTGTTTTTT
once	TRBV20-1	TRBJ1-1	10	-	CSARRGGTFF	TGCAGTGCTAGGCGCGGGGGGACTTTCTTT
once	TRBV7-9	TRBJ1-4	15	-	CASSPGKGDNEKLFF	TGTGCCAGCAGCCCCGGGAAGGGGGACAATGAAAAACTGTTTTTT
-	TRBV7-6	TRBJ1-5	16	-	CASSSQPGENNQPQHF	TGTGCCAGCAGCTCCCAGCCAGGGGAGAACAATCAGCCCCAGCATTTT
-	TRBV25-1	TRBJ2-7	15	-	CASSVTGFSSYEQYF	TGTGCCAGCAGCGTGACAGGATTTAGTTCCTACGAGCAGTACTTC
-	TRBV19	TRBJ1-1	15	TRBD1	CASRKGDRGHTEAFF	TGTGCCAGTAGAAAGGGGGACAGGGGGCACACTGAAGCTTTCTTT
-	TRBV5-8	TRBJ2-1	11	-	CASSSYNEQFF	TGTGCCAGTAGCTCCTACAATGAGCAGTTCTTC